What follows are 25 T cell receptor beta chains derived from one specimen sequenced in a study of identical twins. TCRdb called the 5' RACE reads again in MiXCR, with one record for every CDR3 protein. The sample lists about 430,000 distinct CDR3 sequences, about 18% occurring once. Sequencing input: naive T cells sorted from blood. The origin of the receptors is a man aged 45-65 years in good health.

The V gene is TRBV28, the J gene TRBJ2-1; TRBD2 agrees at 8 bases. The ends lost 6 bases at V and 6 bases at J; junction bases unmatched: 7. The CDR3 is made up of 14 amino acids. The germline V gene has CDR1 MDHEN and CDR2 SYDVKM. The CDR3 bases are TGTGCCAGCAGCGGGACTAGAGGGGCCAATGAGCAGTTCTTC. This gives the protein CASSGTRGANEQFF.

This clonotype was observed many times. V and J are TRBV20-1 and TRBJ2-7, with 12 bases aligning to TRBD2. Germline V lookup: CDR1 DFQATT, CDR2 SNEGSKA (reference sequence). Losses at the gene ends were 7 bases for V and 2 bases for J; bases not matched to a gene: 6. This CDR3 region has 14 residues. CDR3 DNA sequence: TGCAGTGGACTGAGGACTAGCGGGACCTACGAGCAGTACTTC. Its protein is CSGLRTSGTYEQYF.

The CDR3 DNA reads as TGTGCCAGCAGCTTGGGGACCTCCCGATTCACAGATACGCAGTATTTT. Encoded protein: CASSLGTSRFTDTQYF. V is TRBV5-4 and J is TRBJ2-3; no reliable D call. The germline V gene has CDR1 SGHNT and CDR2 YYREEE (reference sequence). The CDR3 covers 16 residues. Trimming shortened V by 0 bases and J by 2 bases, and 13 bases separated the two germline ends. The entire variable domain, with the rest obtained from reference TRBV5-4 and TRBJ2-3, is as follows: ETGVTQSPTHLIKTRGQQVTLRCSSQSGHNTVSWYQQALGQGPQFIFQYYREEENGRGNFPPRFSGLQFPNYSSELNVNALELDDSALYLCASSLGTSRFTDTQYFGPGTRLTVL.

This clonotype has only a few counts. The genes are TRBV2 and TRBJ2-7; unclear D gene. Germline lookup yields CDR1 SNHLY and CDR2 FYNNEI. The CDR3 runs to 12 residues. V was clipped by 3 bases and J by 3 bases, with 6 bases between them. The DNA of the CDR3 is TGTGCCAGCAGTGACCCTTTCTACGAGCAGTACTTC. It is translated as CASSDPFYEQYF.

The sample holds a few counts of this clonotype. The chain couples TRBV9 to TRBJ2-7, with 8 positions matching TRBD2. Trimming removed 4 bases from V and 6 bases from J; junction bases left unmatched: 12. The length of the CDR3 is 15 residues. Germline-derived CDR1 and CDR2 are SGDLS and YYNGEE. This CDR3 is CASSLQAGGVGEQYF. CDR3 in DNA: TGTGCCAGCAGCCTTCAAGCCGGGGGGGTGGGCGAGCAGTACTTC.

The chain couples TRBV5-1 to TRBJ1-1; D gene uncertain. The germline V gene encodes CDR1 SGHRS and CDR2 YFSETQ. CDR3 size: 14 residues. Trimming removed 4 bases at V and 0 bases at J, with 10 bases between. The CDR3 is CASSHRELNTEAFF. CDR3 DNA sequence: TGCGCCAGCAGCCACCGGGAGCTGAACACTGAAGCTTTCTTT.

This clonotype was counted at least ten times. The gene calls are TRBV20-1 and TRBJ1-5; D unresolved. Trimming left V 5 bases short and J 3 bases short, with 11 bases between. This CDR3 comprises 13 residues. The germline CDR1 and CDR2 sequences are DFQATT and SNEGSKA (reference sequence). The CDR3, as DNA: TGCAGTGCTGCCGGGATAAACAATCAGCCCCAGCATTTT. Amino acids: CSAAGINNQPQHF.

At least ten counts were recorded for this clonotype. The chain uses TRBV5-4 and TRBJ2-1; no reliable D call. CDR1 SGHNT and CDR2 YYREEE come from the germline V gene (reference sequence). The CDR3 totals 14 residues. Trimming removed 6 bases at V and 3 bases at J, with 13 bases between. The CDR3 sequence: CASTRRGSYNEQFF. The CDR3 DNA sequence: TGTGCCAGCACCCGACGCGGAAGCTACAATGAGCAGTTCTTC.

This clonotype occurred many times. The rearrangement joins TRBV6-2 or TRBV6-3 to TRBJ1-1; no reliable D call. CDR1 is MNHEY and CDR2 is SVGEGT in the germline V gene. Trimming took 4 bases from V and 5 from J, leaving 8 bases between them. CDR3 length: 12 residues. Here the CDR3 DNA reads TGTGCCAGCAGTTCGGTTTGGACTGAAGCTTTCTTT. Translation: CASSSVWTEAFF.

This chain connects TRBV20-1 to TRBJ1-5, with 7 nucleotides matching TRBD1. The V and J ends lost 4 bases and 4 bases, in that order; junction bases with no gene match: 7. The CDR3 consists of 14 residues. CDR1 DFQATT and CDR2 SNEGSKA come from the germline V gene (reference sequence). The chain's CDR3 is CSANRDSGNQPQHF. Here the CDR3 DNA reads TGCAGTGCTAACCGGGACAGCGGGAATCAGCCCCAGCATTTT.

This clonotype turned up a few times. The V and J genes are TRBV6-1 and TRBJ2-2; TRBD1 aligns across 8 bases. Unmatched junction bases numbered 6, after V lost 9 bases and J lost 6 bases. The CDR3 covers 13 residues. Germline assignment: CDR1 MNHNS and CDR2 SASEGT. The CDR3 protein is CASRQGSAGELFF. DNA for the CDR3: TGTGCCAGTAGACAGGGGTCCGCCGGGGAGCTGTTTTTT.

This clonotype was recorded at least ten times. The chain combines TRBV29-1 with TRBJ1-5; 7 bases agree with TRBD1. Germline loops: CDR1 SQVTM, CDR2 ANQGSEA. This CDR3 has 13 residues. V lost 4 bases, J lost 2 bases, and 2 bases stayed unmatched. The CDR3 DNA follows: TGCAGCGTTGGACAGGGCGGCAATCAGCCCCAGCATTTT. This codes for CSVGQGGNQPQHF.

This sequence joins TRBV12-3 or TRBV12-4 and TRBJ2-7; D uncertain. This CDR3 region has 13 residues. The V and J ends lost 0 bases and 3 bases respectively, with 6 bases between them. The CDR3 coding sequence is TGTGCCAGCAGTTTAGCGCTATACTACGAGCAGTACTTC. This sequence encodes CASSLALYYEQYF.

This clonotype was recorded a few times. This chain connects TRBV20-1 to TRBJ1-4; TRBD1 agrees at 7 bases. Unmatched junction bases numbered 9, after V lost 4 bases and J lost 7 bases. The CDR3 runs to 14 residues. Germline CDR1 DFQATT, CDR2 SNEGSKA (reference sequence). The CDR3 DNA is TGCAGTGCTATGACAGGGAAGGGGGGTGAAAAACTGTTTTTT. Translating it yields CSAMTGKGGEKLFF.

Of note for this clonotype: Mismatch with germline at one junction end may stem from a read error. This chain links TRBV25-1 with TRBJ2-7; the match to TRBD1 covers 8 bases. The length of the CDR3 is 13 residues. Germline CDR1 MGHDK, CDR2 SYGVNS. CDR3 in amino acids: CATSFSGGGEQYF. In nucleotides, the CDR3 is TGTGCCACCAGTTTTTCAGGGGGCGGTGAGCAGTACTTC.

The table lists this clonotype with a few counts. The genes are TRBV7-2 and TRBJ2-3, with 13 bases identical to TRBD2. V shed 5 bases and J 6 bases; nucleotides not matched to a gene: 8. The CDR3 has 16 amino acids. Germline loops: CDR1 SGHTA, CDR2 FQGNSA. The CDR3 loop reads CASSNQGTSGVDTQYF. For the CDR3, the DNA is TGTGCCAGCAGCAACCAAGGGACTAGCGGGGTGGATACGCAGTATTTT.

The CDR3 region has the DNA TGTGCCAGCAGTTTATCGAGGGGGGGACAGAACTATGGCTACACCTTC. Residues: CASSLSRGGQNYGYTF. The chain links TRBV28 to TRBJ1-2; 7 bases are shared with TRBD1. Germline values: CDR1 MDHEN, CDR2 SYDVKM. The CDR3 extends over 16 amino acids. V lost 1 base and J lost 2; bases outside the gene matches: 7.

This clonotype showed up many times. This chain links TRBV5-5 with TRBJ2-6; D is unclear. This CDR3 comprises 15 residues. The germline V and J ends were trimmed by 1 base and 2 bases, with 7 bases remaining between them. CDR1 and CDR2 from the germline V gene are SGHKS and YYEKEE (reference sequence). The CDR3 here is CASSLSGAGANVLTF. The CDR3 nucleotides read TGTGCCAGCAGCTTGTCGGGTGCTGGGGCCAACGTCCTGACTTTC.

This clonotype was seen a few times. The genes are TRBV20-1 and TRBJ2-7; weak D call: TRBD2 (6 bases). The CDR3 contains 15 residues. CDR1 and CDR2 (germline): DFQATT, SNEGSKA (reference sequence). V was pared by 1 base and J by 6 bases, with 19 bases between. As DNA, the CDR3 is TGCAGTGCTAGAGCCGGGACTGCCGACAGTCTCGAGCAGTACTTC. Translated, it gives CSARAGTADSLEQYF.

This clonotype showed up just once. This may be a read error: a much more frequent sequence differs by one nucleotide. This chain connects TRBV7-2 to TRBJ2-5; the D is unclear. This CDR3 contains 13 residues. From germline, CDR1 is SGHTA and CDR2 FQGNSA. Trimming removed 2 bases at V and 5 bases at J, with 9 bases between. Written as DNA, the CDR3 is TGTGCCAGCAGCTTAATTAAATCGGAGACCCAGTACTTC. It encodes CASSLIKSETQYF.

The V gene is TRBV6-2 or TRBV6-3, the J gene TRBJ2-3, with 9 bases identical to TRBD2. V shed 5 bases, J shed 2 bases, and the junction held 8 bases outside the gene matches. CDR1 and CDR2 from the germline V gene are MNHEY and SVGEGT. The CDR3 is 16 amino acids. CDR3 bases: TGTGCCAGCAGTAACGCAGCGGGGGGCCCCACAGATACGCAGTATTTT. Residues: CASSNAAGGPTDTQYF.

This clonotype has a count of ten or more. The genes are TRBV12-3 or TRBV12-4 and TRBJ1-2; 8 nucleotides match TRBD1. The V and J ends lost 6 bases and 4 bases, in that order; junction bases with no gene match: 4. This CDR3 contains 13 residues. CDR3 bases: TGTGCCAGCAGGGCAGGGGGCACCTATGGCTACACCTTC. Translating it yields CASRAGGTYGYTF.

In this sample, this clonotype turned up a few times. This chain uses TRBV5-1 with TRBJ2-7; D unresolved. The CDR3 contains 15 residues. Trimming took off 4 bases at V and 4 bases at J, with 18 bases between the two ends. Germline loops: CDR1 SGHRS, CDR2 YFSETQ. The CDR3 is CASSPTSGEMYEQYF. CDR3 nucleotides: TGCGCCAGCAGCCCGACATCCGGAGAGATGTACGAGCAGTACTTC.

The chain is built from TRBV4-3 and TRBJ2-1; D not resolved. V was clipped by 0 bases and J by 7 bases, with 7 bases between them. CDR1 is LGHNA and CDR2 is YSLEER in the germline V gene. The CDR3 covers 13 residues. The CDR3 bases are TGCGCCAGCAGCCAAGATCTCCTGAATGAGCAGTTCTTC. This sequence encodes CASSQDLLNEQFF.

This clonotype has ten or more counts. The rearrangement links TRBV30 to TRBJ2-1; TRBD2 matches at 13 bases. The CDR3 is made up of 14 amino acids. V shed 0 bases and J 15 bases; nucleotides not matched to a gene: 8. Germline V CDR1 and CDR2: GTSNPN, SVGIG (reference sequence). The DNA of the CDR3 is TGTGCCTGGAGTGTAACTAGCGGGGGGGCCGGTCGGTTCTTC. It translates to CAWSVTSGGAGRFF. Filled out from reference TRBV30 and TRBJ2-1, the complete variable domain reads SQTIHQWPATLVQPVGSPLSLECTVEGTSNPNLYWYRQAAGRGLQLLFYSVGIGQISSEVPQNLSASRPQDRQFILSSKKLLLSDSGFYLCAWSVTSGGAGRFFGPGTRLTVL.